This entry lists 24 T cell receptor beta chains sequenced from one sample in a study of cytomegalovirus exposure and HLA in healthy donors. Method: immunoSEQ multiplex PCR; TCRdb's copy keeps in-frame clones and lacks some. The data contain fewer than 70,000 clones, about 95% of them singletons. Sequencing input: PBMCs. All receptors come from a woman between 18 and 29 years old in good health and CMV-seropositive.

V usage is TRBV13 and J usage is TRBJ2-1, with 10 bases that match TRBD2. The CDR3 length is 13 residues. The ends lost 7 bases at V and 8 bases at J; junction bases unmatched: 5. Germline CDR1 is PRHDT and CDR2 is FYEKMQ (reference sequence). CDR3 loop: CASTSGSNDEQFF. CDR3 DNA: TGTGCCAGCACTAGCGGGAGTAACGATGAGCAGTTCTTC. The whole variable domain, remainder taken from reference TRBV13 and TRBJ2-1, is AAGVIQSPRHLIKEKRETATLKCYPIPRHDTVYWYQQGPGQDPQFLISFYEKMQSDKGSIPDRFSAQQFSDYHSELNMSSLELGDSALYFCASTSGSNDEQFFGPGTRLTVL.

The J gene is TRBJ2-7, the V gene TRBV5-1; a possible D gene is TRBD2 (6 bases). Germline CDR1 is SGHRS and CDR2 is YFSETQ. This CDR3 region has 16 residues. The V end lost 4 bases, the J end lost 2 bases, and 19 bases lay between the germline ends. The CDR3 DNA sequence: TGCGCCAGCAGCCCTAATGTTCTCGGGAGCGCCTACGAGCAGTACTTC. Translation gives CASSPNVLGSAYEQYF.

The rearrangement uses TRBV7-2 and TRBJ1-2; tentatively, D is TRBD1 (5 bases). The V gene lost 3 bases and the J gene lost 4 bases, with 12 bases spanning the gap. CDR3 length equals 14 residues. Germline V gives CDR1 SGHTA, CDR2 FQGNSA. The CDR3 here is CASSLEGSVYGYTF. The CDR3 DNA reads TGTGCCAGCAGCTTGGAGGGGTCAGTCTATGGCTACACCTTC.

The rearrangement links TRBV5-1 to TRBJ2-5, with D unresolved. Germline V CDR1 and CDR2: SGHRS, YFSETQ. V dropped 1 base and J dropped 4 bases, with 5 bases sitting between them. The CDR3 spans 12 residues. The CDR3, as DNA: TGCGCCAGCAGCTTGACGGGAGAGACCCAGTACTTC. Encoded protein: CASSLTGETQYF.

The table lists this clone with a count of one. This sequence joins TRBV4-1 and TRBJ2-1, with 8 bases matching TRBD1. Losses at the gene ends were 0 bases for V and 10 bases for J; bases not matched to a gene: 14. Germline CDR1 reads MGHRA; CDR2 reads YSYEKL. The CDR3 covers 17 residues. The DNA of the CDR3 is TGCGCCAGCAGCCAAGATATAGCAGGACAGGGCCTAGGCGAGCAGTTCTTC. This translates into CASSQDIAGQGLGEQFF.

V usage is TRBV19 and J usage is TRBJ2-3; possible D gene TRBD2, 6 bases. The CDR3 has 18 amino acids. The V end was cut by 2 bases, the J end by 4 bases, with 22 bases between. Germline V lookup: CDR1 LNHDA, CDR2 SQIVND (reference sequence). The DNA of the CDR3 is TGTGCCAGTAGTATATTCGCCCGGCGGAGGGGATTTCCAGATACGCAGTATTTT. It translates to CASSIFARRRGFPDTQYF. Full variable domain (remainder filled in from reference TRBV19 and TRBJ2-3): DGGITQSPKYLFRKEGQNVTLSCEQNLNHDAMYWYRQDPGQGLRLIYYSQIVNDFQKGDIAEGYSVSREKKESFPLTVTSAQKNPTAFYLCASSIFARRRGFPDTQYFGPGTRLTVL.

The rearrangement uses TRBV7-6 and TRBJ2-7; 10 positions match TRBD2. Per germline, CDR1 SGHVS and CDR2 FNYEAQ. CDR3 length: 16 amino acids. The V and J ends lost 3 bases and 0 bases, in that order; junction bases with no gene match: 5. The CDR3 DNA reads as TGTGCCAGCAGCTTGCCTACTAGCGGGGACTCCTACGAGCAGTACTTC. Its translation is CASSLPTSGDSYEQYF.

The chain carries TRBV19 and TRBJ1-2, with D possibly matching TRBD1 (5 bases). There are 14 residues in the CDR3. The ends were cut back, 7 bases at V and 5 bases at J, with 17 bases in the middle. Germline V CDR1 and CDR2: LNHDA, SQIVND (reference sequence). The CDR3 sequence: CASNPTGTQYGYTF. CDR3 bases: TGTGCCAGTAACCCTACCGGGACTCAGTATGGCTACACCTTC.

This chain uses TRBV7-2 with TRBJ1-2; D might be TRBD1 (6 bases). CDR1 is SGHTA and CDR2 is FQGNSA in the germline V gene. V gave up 2 bases and J gave up 4 bases, with 23 bases separating them. The CDR3 loop spans 18 amino acids. The chain's CDR3 is CASSLFGGAASKSYGYTF. CDR3 DNA sequence: TGTGCCAGCAGCTTATTTGGGGGGGCAGCCTCCAAGTCCTATGGCTACACCTTC.

The chain carries TRBV5-1 and TRBJ2-7; D is possibly TRBD2 (5 bases). Looked up from germline, CDR1 is SGHRS and CDR2 is YFSETQ. Trimming removed 4 bases at V and 0 bases at J, with 11 bases between. The CDR3 covers 14 residues. CDR3 amino acids: CASSLPEGSYEQYF. The CDR3 nucleotides read TGCGCCAGCAGCCTCCCTGAGGGCTCCTACGAGCAGTACTTC.

The chain couples TRBV10-2 to TRBJ2-7; 9 nucleotides match TRBD1. V lost 4 bases, J lost 4 bases, and 5 bases stayed unmatched. The CDR3 is 14 residues long. Germline V lookup: CDR1 WSHSY, CDR2 SAAADI. CDR3 coding DNA: TGCGCCAGCAGTGGTACAGGGGGCAGGTACGAGCAGTACTTC. Translating gives CASSGTGGRYEQYF.

In its sample, this clone was seen a few times. CDR3 in amino acids: CASSAREDAGSSYNEQFF. As DNA, the CDR3 is TGTGCCAGCAGCGCCCGGGAAGACGCAGGTAGCTCCTACAATGAGCAGTTCTTC. This chain connects TRBV7-6 to TRBJ2-1; D might be TRBD2 (5 bases). V was shortened by 5 bases and J by 0 bases, with 20 bases between the two germline ends. CDR1 SGHVS and CDR2 FNYEAQ come from the germline V gene. This CDR3 is 18 amino acids long.

V is TRBV7-2 and J is TRBJ2-7; 7 bases align to TRBD2. V was clipped by 5 bases and J by 3 bases; unmatched bases: 7. CDR3 length equals 14 residues. Germline CDR1 and CDR2: SGHTA and FQGNSA. CDR3 DNA: TGTGCCAGCAGCAGCCAAGCGGGACTCTACGAGCAGTACTTC. This sequence encodes CASSSQAGLYEQYF.

This chain uses TRBV29-1 with TRBJ2-1; 12 bases match TRBD2. Germline CDR1 and CDR2: SQVTM and ANQGSEA. The CDR3 length is 18 residues. The trim removed 5 bases at V and 3 bases at J, leaving 14 bases unmatched. The CDR3, as DNA: TGCAGCGTTCGCCCCGGGACTAGCGGGCGCCAAGTCTACAATGAGCAGTTCTTC. Its protein product is CSVRPGTSGRQVYNEQFF.

The chain recombines TRBV6-5 with TRBJ2-1, with 10 nucleotides matching TRBD2. V shed 7 bases, J shed 5 bases, and the junction held 8 bases outside the gene matches. The CDR3 loop spans 15 amino acids. From germline, CDR1 is MNHEY and CDR2 SVGAGI. The CDR3 DNA reads as TGTGCCAGCACCACGGGACTAGCGTTTAACAATGAGCAGTTCTTC. Encoded protein: CASTTGLAFNNEQFF.

The rearrangement uses TRBV28 and TRBJ1-4, with D maybe TRBD1 (6 bases). Germline loops: CDR1 MDHEN, CDR2 SYDVKM. There are 12 residues in the CDR3. The V end lost 5 bases, the J end lost 8 bases, and 9 bases lay between the germline ends. The CDR3, as DNA: TGTGCCAGCAGTGACACAGGGGAAAAACTGTTTTTT. Translating it yields CASSDTGEKLFF. The full variable domain, with the rest looked up from reference TRBV28 and TRBJ1-4, is DVKVTQSSRYLVKRTGEKVFLECVQDMDHENMFWYRQDPGLGLRLIYFSYDVKMKEKGDIPEGYSVSREKKERFSLILESASTNQTSMYLCASSDTGEKLFFGSGTQLSVL.

V usage is TRBV7-2 and J usage is TRBJ2-1, with 11 bases aligning to TRBD2. J was trimmed by 2 bases and V by 5 bases; bases with no gene match: 2. Per germline, CDR1 SGHTA and CDR2 FQGNSA. CDR3 size: 15 residues. CDR3 DNA sequence: TGTGCCAGCAGCGCGGGACTAGCGGCCTACAATGAGCAGTTCTTC. It translates to CASSAGLAAYNEQFF.

The chain employs TRBV9 and TRBJ2-5, with D possibly TRBD2 on 7 matching bases. The ends were cut back, 0 bases at V and 5 bases at J, with 14 bases in the middle. The germline gives CDR1 SGDLS, CDR2 YYNGEE. The CDR3 sequence is 15 residues long. The DNA for the CDR3 is TGTGCCAGCAGCGTAGCGGGGGGCCCCCTTGAGACCCAGTACTTC. Translating it yields CASSVAGGPLETQYF.

The chain recombines TRBV5-1 with TRBJ2-7, with 8 positions matching TRBD2. CDR1 and CDR2 (germline): SGHRS, YFSETQ. The V and J ends lost 3 bases and 7 bases, in that order; junction bases with no gene match: 9. The CDR3 runs 14 residues. The CDR3 protein is CASSSVAGSREQYF. CDR3 sequence (DNA): TGCGCCAGCAGCTCCGTAGCGGGGTCTCGAGAGCAGTACTTC.

Regarding this clone: Germline and junction disagree at one end, which may indicate a read error. The gene calls are TRBV5-1 and TRBJ2-5; no clear D. The CDR3 is 13 residues long. Germline assignment: CDR1 SGHRS and CDR2 YFSETQ. CDR3 amino acids: CASSLYVQETQYF. CDR3 nucleotide sequence: TGTGCCAGCAGCTTGTATGTACAAGAGACCCAGTACTTC.

The chain carries TRBV4-1 and TRBJ2-7; 7 bases align to TRBD2. The germline V gene encodes CDR1 MGHRA and CDR2 YSYEKL. CDR3 length: 15 amino acids. J was trimmed by 0 bases and V by 0 bases; bases with no gene match: 2. The CDR3: CASSQELAYSYEQYF. CDR3 DNA: TGCGCCAGCAGCCAAGAACTAGCGTACTCCTACGAGCAGTACTTC.

The chain combines TRBV9 with TRBJ2-5, with D unclear. Germline CDR1 and CDR2: SGDLS and YYNGEE. The CDR3 spans 15 residues. The ends were cut back, 3 bases at V and 2 bases at J, with 14 bases in the middle. CDR3 in amino acids: CASSARSRIQETQYF. Here the CDR3 DNA reads TGTGCCAGCAGCGCTAGGAGTAGGATTCAAGAGACCCAGTACTTC. Looking up the rest from reference TRBV9 and TRBJ2-5 gives the full variable domain: DSGVTQTPKHLITATGQRVTLRCSPRSGDLSVYWYQQSLDQGLQFLIQYYNGEERAKGNILERFSAQQFPDLHSELNLSSLELGDSALYFCASSARSRIQETQYFGPGTRLLVL.

V gene TRBV28 combines with J gene TRBJ2-1; D call uncertain. The CDR3 covers 15 residues. V gave up 7 bases and J gave up 0 bases, with 13 bases separating them. Germline CDR1 is MDHEN and CDR2 is SYDVKM. The CDR3 DNA follows: TGTGCCAGCATGACCTACCGGAGCTCCTACAATGAGCAGTTCTTC. This translates into CASMTYRSSYNEQFF.

The V gene is TRBV5-1, the J gene TRBJ1-4; the match to TRBD1 covers 7 bases. The V segment lost 0 bases and the J segment 5 bases; nucleotides outside the gene matches: 4. The germline CDR1 and CDR2 sequences are SGHRS and YFSETQ. The length of the CDR3 is 15 residues. The CDR3 region is CASSLVWTGNEKLFF. CDR3 in DNA: TGCGCCAGCAGCTTGGTTTGGACAGGAAATGAAAAACTGTTTTTT.